The 21 T cell receptor beta chains in this list originate from one sample, sequenced in a study of radiation and T cells in renal cell carcinoma (dated by TCRdb to the early 2020s). The library came from the immunoSEQ multiplex PCR assay. TCRdb re-hosts the immuneACCESS table, in-frame sequences only. Its copies lack some clones; in the studies checked, an unresolved V gene accounts for under half of them, and the cause for the rest is not known. The sample includes about 16,000 clones, with approximately 53% observed a single time. The ten top clones hold less than 50% of the sample. The sample's time point label is to be understood as: tumor resected at nephrectomy. What the treatment or condition label conveys for this sample: 15 Gy SBRT to primary tumor, nephrectomy 4 weeks later. The sample was tumor tissue, taken from a patient whose treatment included radiotherapy and nephrectomy. The source is a woman between 55 and 75 years old with renal cell carcinoma.

The genes are TRBV5-1 and TRBJ2-3; 13 nucleotides agree with TRBD2. The junction had 5 bases not matched to a gene; V was cut back by 3 bases and J by 1 base. Per germline, CDR1 SGHRS and CDR2 YFSETQ. The CDR3 has 17 residues. For the CDR3, the DNA is TGCGCCAGCAGCTCGATAGGACTAGCGGGGGGCACAGATACGCAGTATTTT. Its translation is CASSSIGLAGGTDTQYF. Full variable domain (outside the CDR3, taken from reference TRBV5-1 and TRBJ2-3): KAGVTQTPRYLIKTRGQQVTLSCSPISGHRSVSWYQQTPGQGLQFLFEYFSETQRNKGNFPGRFSGRQFSNSRSEMNVSTLELGDSALYLCASSSIGLAGGTDTQYFGPGTRLTVL.

In this sample, this clone turned up a few times. The chain has TRBV6-5 and TRBJ2-7; 8 bases line up with TRBD1. The CDR3 loop spans 13 amino acids. Trimming took 6 bases from V and 3 from J; bases not matched to a gene: 4. Germline CDR1 MNHEY, CDR2 SVGAGI. CDR3 amino acids: CASSTDRVYEQYF. The CDR3 nucleotides are TGTGCCAGCAGCACGGACAGGGTCTACGAGCAGTACTTC.

This clone was observed a few times. The chain combines TRBV9 with TRBJ1-1, with D hard to call. CDR3 length: 15 amino acids. Germline lookup yields CDR1 SGDLS and CDR2 YYNGEE. V lost 1 base to trimming and J lost 5 bases, with 15 bases between them. Written as DNA, the CDR3 is TGTGCCAGCAGCGTATTCTCATCTCCGGGGACTGAAGCTTTCTTT. It is translated as CASSVFSSPGTEAFF. Looking up the rest from reference TRBV9 and TRBJ1-1 gives the full variable domain: DSGVTQTPKHLITATGQRVTLRCSPRSGDLSVYWYQQSLDQGLQFLIQYYNGEERAKGNILERFSAQQFPDLHSELNLSSLELGDSALYFCASSVFSSPGTEAFFGQGTRLTVV.

This clone was found a few times. The chain is built from TRBV14 and TRBJ1-2; D is undetermined. The CDR3 is made up of 13 amino acids. Germline values: CDR1 SGHDN, CDR2 FVKESK. Trimming removed 3 bases from V and 0 bases from J, with 5 bases in between. As DNA, the CDR3 is TGTGCCAGCAGCCAGGTTACTAACTATGGCTACACCTTC. Protein sequence: CASSQVTNYGYTF. The variable domain in full, completed from reference TRBV14 and TRBJ1-2, reads EAGVTQFPSHSVIEKGQTVTLRCDPISGHDNLYWYRRVMGKEIKFLLHFVKESKQDESGMPNNRFLAERTGGTYSTLKVQPAELEDSGVYFCASSQVTNYGYTFGSGTRLTVV.

Details on this clone: A far more abundant clone sits one base away, making this likely a read error. The V gene is TRBV5-6, the J gene TRBJ1-1, with D possibly matching TRBD1 (6 bases). From germline, CDR1 is SGHDT and CDR2 YYEEEE. Trimming took 0 bases from V and 3 from J, leaving 12 bases between them. CDR3 length equals 15 residues. The CDR3 DNA follows: TGTGCCAGCAGCTTGGCGGTACAGGGTGACACTGAAGCTTTCTTT. It encodes CASSLAVQGDTEAFF.

The chain joins TRBV9 to TRBJ2-7; maybe TRBD2 (5 bases). In germline, CDR1 is SGDLS, CDR2 YYNGEE. The ends were cut back, 2 bases at V and 0 bases at J, with 12 bases in the middle. CDR3 size: 15 residues. The CDR3 is CASSVSAGGSYEQYF. The CDR3 coding sequence is TGTGCCAGCAGCGTTAGCGCAGGCGGCTCCTACGAGCAGTACTTC.

V gene TRBV5-6 combines with J gene TRBJ2-3, with 7 bases aligning to TRBD1. Per the germline V gene, CDR1 is SGHDT and CDR2 is YYEEEE. The CDR3 covers 15 residues. Losses at the gene ends were 6 bases for V and 1 base for J; bases not matched to a gene: 8. CDR3 bases: TGTGCCAGCACCGCGGACAGGCAACGCACAGATACGCAGTATTTT. Residues: CASTADRQRTDTQYF. The complete variable domain, with remaining parts taken from reference TRBV5-6 and TRBJ2-3, reads DAGVTQSPTHLIKTRGQQVTLRCSPKSGHDTVSWYQQALGQGPQFIFQYYEEEERQRGNFPDRFSGHQFPNYSSELNVNALLLGDSALYLCASTADRQRTDTQYFGPGTRLTVL.

This clone was seen more than once but under ten times. The same CDR3 also results from other DNA sequences found in this sample. The chain links TRBV2 to TRBJ1-2; D might be TRBD1 (6 bases). V lost 4 bases and J 1 base, leaving 10 bases between the germline ends. In germline, CDR1 is SNHLY, CDR2 FYNNEI. This CDR3 is 14 amino acids long. This CDR3 is CASSGRGGNYGYTF. The CDR3 DNA is TGTGCCAGCAGTGGAAGGGGGGGTAACTATGGCTACACCTTC. The full variable domain, its missing parts supplied by reference TRBV2 and TRBJ1-2, is EPEVTQTPSHQVTQMGQEVILRCVPISNHLYFYWYRQILGQKVEFLVSFYNNEISEKSEIFDDQFSVERPDGSNFTLKIRSTKLEDSAMYFCASSGRGGNYGYTFGSGTRLTVV.

The chain links TRBV9 to TRBJ2-7; the D gene could be TRBD1 or TRBD2 (5 bases each). Trimming removed 5 bases at V and 6 bases at J, with 18 bases between. This CDR3 is built from 14 residues. Germline-derived CDR1 and CDR2 are SGDLS and YYNGEE. CDR3 nucleotide sequence: TGTGCCAGCAGTGTGAGGGGCGGCCAAAGCGAGCAGTACTTC. As protein: CASSVRGGQSEQYF.

This sequence joins TRBV30 and TRBJ1-2, with D perhaps TRBD1 (5 bases). The germline V and J ends were trimmed by 0 bases and 3 bases, with 14 bases remaining between them. CDR3 size: 15 residues. Germline lookup yields CDR1 GTSNPN and CDR2 SVGIG (reference sequence). The CDR3 bases are TGTGCCTGGAGTGTACGGGGGTCGTTGCACTATGGCTACACCTTC. Translated: CAWSVRGSLHYGYTF.

The chain uses TRBV5-6 and TRBJ2-5; D is ambiguous. V was shortened by 1 base and J by 5 bases, with 9 bases between the two germline ends. Germline CDR1 reads SGHDT; CDR2 reads YYEEEE. The CDR3 contains 13 residues. CDR3: CASSLRNMETQYF. The CDR3 coding sequence is TGTGCCAGCAGCTTGCGCAATATGGAGACCCAGTACTTC.

The V and J genes are TRBV5-6 and TRBJ2-5; D gene ambiguous. This CDR3 comprises 13 residues. Germline CDR1 reads SGHDT; CDR2 reads YYEEEE. V gave up 2 bases and J gave up 5 bases, with 10 bases separating them. The CDR3 here is CASSFPVGETQYF. CDR3 sequence (DNA): TGTGCCAGCAGCTTCCCAGTGGGGGAGACCCAGTACTTC.

This clone appeared a few times. The chain uses TRBV29-1 and TRBJ1-2; a weak D match, TRBD1 (5 bases). The CDR3 contains 11 residues. Trimming shortened V by 6 bases and J by 7 bases, and 12 bases separated the two germline ends. The V gene's germline CDR1 is SQVTM and CDR2 ANQGSEA. CDR3 loop: CSVPMGGGYTF. The CDR3, as DNA: TGCAGCGTCCCGATGGGGGGTGGCTACACCTTC.

There are a few counts of this clone. V and J are TRBV7-9 and TRBJ1-1, with 7 bases that match TRBD1. The length of the CDR3 is 13 residues. After removal of 5 bases from V and 4 bases from J, the junction contained 4 bases not matched to a gene. From germline, CDR1 is SEHNR and CDR2 FQNEAQ (reference sequence). The CDR3 here is CASSQGGGTEAFF. The CDR3 nucleotides read TGTGCCAGCAGCCAGGGGGGAGGCACTGAAGCTTTCTTT. Full variable domain (outside the CDR3, taken from reference TRBV7-9 and TRBJ1-1): DTGVSQNPRHKITKRGQNVTFRCDPISEHNRLYWYRQTLGQGPEFLTYFQNEAQLEKSRLLSDRFSAERPKGSFSTLEIQRTEQGDSAMYLCASSQGGGTEAFFGQGTRLTVV.

The genes are TRBV6-5 and TRBJ2-1; no definite D call. The CDR3 has 13 residues. Trimming removed 0 bases at V and 4 bases at J, with 4 bases between. Germline CDR1 is MNHEY and CDR2 is SVGAGI. DNA for the CDR3: TGTGCCAGCAGTTACTCTATATACAATGAGCAGTTCTTC. Residues: CASSYSIYNEQFF.

In its sample, this clone was seen once. The V call is TRBV5-6, the J call TRBJ1-2, with a tentative D call TRBD1 (5 bases). This CDR3 contains 16 residues. The V end lost 6 bases, the J end lost 4 bases, and 22 bases lay between the germline ends. Germline CDR1 reads SGHDT; CDR2 reads YYEEEE. Here the CDR3 reads CASTDRQTMETYGYTF. In DNA form, the CDR3 reads TGTGCCAGCACCGACAGACAAACTATGGAGACCTATGGCTACACCTTC.

This clone was detected only a few times. V is TRBV5-3 and J is TRBJ2-4; D may be TRBD1 or TRBD2 (6 bases each). TRBV5-3 carries the ORF label, with uncertain function. V was cut by 5 bases and J by 0 bases, with 12 bases left in between. The CDR3 totals 15 residues. In nucleotides, the CDR3 is TGTGCCAGAAGTGGCAGGGGACTAGCCAAAAACATTCAGTACTTC. Translated, it gives CARSGRGLAKNIQYF.

In regard to this clone: Since a far larger clone is one base different, this is likely a read error. Here the CDR3 reads CASSLEGSYEQYF. The CDR3 nucleotides read TGTGCCAGCAGCTTGGAGGGGTCCTACGAGCAGTACTTC. The rearrangement links TRBV5-6 to TRBJ2-7; TRBD1 is a possible D gene (5 bases). The CDR3 is 13 amino acids. Germline CDR1 is SGHDT and CDR2 is YYEEEE. V was pared by 0 bases and J by 1 base, with 5 bases between. Using reference TRBV5-6 and TRBJ2-7 for the parts outside the CDR3, the full variable domain is DAGVTQSPTHLIKTRGQQVTLRCSPKSGHDTVSWYQQALGQGPQFIFQYYEEEERQRGNFPDRFSGHQFPNYSSELNVNALLLGDSALYLCASSLEGSYEQYFGPGTRLTVT.

The V gene is TRBV5-1, the J gene TRBJ1-1, with D unresolved. Germline-derived CDR1 and CDR2 are SGHRS and YFSETQ. V dropped 0 bases and J dropped 6 bases, with 18 bases sitting between them. The CDR3 consists of 16 residues. The CDR3 coding sequence is TGCGCCAGCAGCTTGGGGACGGCTGCGATCGCGGCTGAAGCTTTCTTT. Its protein product is CASSLGTAAIAAEAFF.

This clone was counted only a few times. The CDR3 here is CASSPVGRGTYEQYF. The CDR3 nucleotides read TGTGCCAGCAGCCCCGTGGGGAGGGGGACCTACGAGCAGTACTTC. The chain employs TRBV28 and TRBJ2-7; perhaps TRBD2 as D (7 bases). Germline V gives CDR1 MDHEN, CDR2 SYDVKM. This CDR3 is built from 15 residues. Trimming took off 6 bases at V and 2 bases at J, with 17 bases between the two ends.

This clone was seen more than once but under ten times. Here the CDR3 reads CASSIGAGEETQYF. The CDR3 nucleotides are TGTGCCAGTAGTATCGGGGCGGGTGAAGAGACCCAGTACTTC. V gene TRBV19 combines with J gene TRBJ2-5; D assignment may be TRBD1 or TRBD2 (5 bases each). This CDR3 is 14 amino acids long. Germline V gives CDR1 LNHDA, CDR2 SQIVND (reference sequence). The V gene lost 3 bases and the J gene lost 3 bases, with 11 bases spanning the gap. The full variable domain, its missing parts supplied by reference TRBV19 and TRBJ2-5, is DGGITQSPKYLFRKEGQNVTLSCEQNLNHDAMYWYRQDPGQGLRLIYYSQIVNDFQKGDIAEGYSVSREKKESFPLTVTSAQKNPTAFYLCASSIGAGEETQYFGPGTRLLVL.